These 15 T cell receptor beta chains were sequenced from one sample in a study of blood T cell repertoires in COVID-19. Method: immunoSEQ multiplex PCR; TCRdb's copy keeps in-frame clones and lacks some. This sample has 97,000 or so clones, with around 80% found just once. What was sequenced was peripheral blood. The receptors were sampled from a man in his sixties or seventies with acute or convalescent COVID-19.

This clone was counted a single time. The CDR3 here is CASSFTGQASGYTF. For the CDR3, the DNA is TGTGCCAGCAGTTTCACCGGACAGGCCAGTGGCTACACCTTC. The rearrangement joins TRBV27 to TRBJ1-2, with 7 positions matching TRBD1. The CDR3 is 14 amino acids. The germline V gene has CDR1 MNHEY and CDR2 SMNVEV (reference sequence). V was clipped by 3 bases and J by 7 bases; unmatched bases: 8.

The CDR3 region has the DNA TGTGCCAGCAGCTTACAAGGACAGGGGTTTGGCTACACCTTC. This gives the protein CASSLQGQGFGYTF. V is TRBV7-9 and J is TRBJ1-2; 9 bases match TRBD1. J was trimmed by 7 bases and V by 2 bases; bases with no gene match: 5. Germline CDR1 and CDR2: SEHNR and FQNEAQ (reference sequence). This CDR3 is built from 14 residues.

The gene calls are TRBV18 and TRBJ2-2; 7 bases agree with TRBD2. With 3 bases clipped from V and 4 bases from J, the junction kept 2 bases outside the gene matches. CDR1 and CDR2 (germline): KGHSH, LQKENI. The CDR3 has 14 amino acids. The CDR3 is CASSPPGGTGELFF. As DNA, the CDR3 is TGTGCCAGCTCACCTCCGGGAGGCACCGGGGAGCTGTTTTTT.

The chain carries TRBV6-1 and TRBJ1-2; 8 bases are shared with TRBD1. Germline V gives CDR1 MNHNS, CDR2 SASEGT. Trimming took 0 bases from V and 4 from J; bases not matched to a gene: 4. There are 15 residues in the CDR3. CDR3 nucleotides: TGTGCCAGCAGTGAAGCGGCAGGGGGCCCCTATGGCTACACCTTC. It yields the protein CASSEAAGGPYGYTF.

The rearrangement uses TRBV30 and TRBJ1-2; 7 nucleotides agree with TRBD1. The CDR3 loop spans 14 amino acids. V lost 2 bases and J lost 2; bases outside the gene matches: 5. The germline gives CDR1 GTSNPN, CDR2 SVGIG (reference sequence). The CDR3 nucleotides are TGTGCCTGGAGTAAACCGGACAGGAACTATGGCTACACCTTC. Translating it yields CAWSKPDRNYGYTF.

The chain uses TRBV18 and TRBJ2-7; D not certain. CDR1 and CDR2 from the germline V gene are KGHSH and LQKENI. The length of the CDR3 is 14 residues. V was trimmed by 0 bases and J by 6 bases, leaving 12 bases between them. The CDR3 sequence: CASSPPRPTPEQYF. CDR3 in DNA: TGTGCCAGCTCACCACCTCGCCCCACACCCGAGCAGTACTTC.

The CDR3 spells CAWAWRGREKNIQYF. The CDR3 region has the DNA TGTGCCTGGGCTTGGCGCGGGAGGGAAAAAAACATTCAGTACTTC. V and J are TRBV30 and TRBJ2-4, with 9 bases aligning to TRBD2. The CDR3 spans 15 residues. Germline V gene lookup returns CDR1 GTSNPN and CDR2 SVGIG (reference sequence). Unmatched junction bases numbered 9, after V lost 5 bases and J lost 4 bases.

The rearrangement uses TRBV28 and TRBJ2-6; TRBD1 might be the D (5 bases). This CDR3 contains 15 residues. Germline V gene sequence: CDR1 MDHEN, CDR2 SYDVKM. Trimming took off 6 bases at V and 0 bases at J, with 9 bases between the two ends. CDR3 nucleotide sequence: TGTGCCAGCAGCCTCGACAGCTCTGGGGCCAACGTCCTGACTTTC. Translating gives CASSLDSSGANVLTF.

This clone was recorded only once. The V call is TRBV6-5, the J call TRBJ1-5, with 7 nucleotides matching TRBD1. The J segment lost 6 bases and the V segment lost 6 bases, leaving 8 bases of the junction unmatched. The CDR3 totals 14 residues. The germline gives CDR1 MNHEY, CDR2 SVGAGI. CDR3 protein: CASRYTGVGQPQHF. CDR3 nucleotide sequence: TGTGCCAGCAGGTATACAGGGGTTGGTCAGCCCCAGCATTTT.

This clone came up a few times. The DNA of the CDR3 is TGTGCCAGCAGCCCATCCGCGGACACGAGTTTCAATCAGCCCCAGCATTTT. This sequence encodes CASSPSADTSFNQPQHF. V is TRBV7-2 and J is TRBJ1-5; TRBD1 might be the D (5 bases). Trimming pared 5 bases from V and 3 bases from J, leaving 20 bases between. This CDR3 is built from 17 residues. Germline V gene lookup returns CDR1 SGHTA and CDR2 FQGNSA.

The chain joins TRBV5-1 to TRBJ2-7, with a weak D call TRBD1 (7 bases). CDR1 SGHRS and CDR2 YFSETQ come from the germline V gene. This CDR3 contains 15 residues. Trimming cost V 4 bases and J 6 bases, with 20 bases left between them. The CDR3 protein is CASSHTRQGLGEQYF. The CDR3 DNA reads as TGCGCCAGCAGCCACACCCGACAGGGACTCGGCGAGCAGTACTTC. Drawing the rest from reference TRBV5-1 and TRBJ2-7, the complete variable domain is KAGVTQTPRYLIKTRGQQVTLSCSPISGHRSVSWYQQTPGQGLQFLFEYFSETQRNKGNFPGRFSGRQFSNSRSEMNVSTLELGDSALYLCASSHTRQGLGEQYFGPGTRLTVT.

This sequence joins TRBV18 and TRBJ1-5; maybe TRBD1 (5 bases). Looked up from germline, CDR1 is KGHSH and CDR2 is LQKENI. Trimming removed 3 bases from V and 0 bases from J, with 18 bases in between. CDR3 length equals 18 residues. CDR3 DNA: TGTGCCAGCTCACCTCAACAAACAGGAGTTTATAGCAATCAGCCCCAGCATTTT. It yields the protein CASSPQQTGVYSNQPQHF.

The chain combines TRBV18 with TRBJ2-3; 8 bases match TRBD2. The CDR3 runs 16 residues. The germline CDR1 and CDR2 sequences are KGHSH and LQKENI. V lost 0 bases and J lost 4; bases outside the gene matches: 6. The CDR3 DNA follows: TGTGCCAGCTCACCACCCGTTAGCGGGGTTTCAGATACGCAGTATTTT. This translates into CASSPPVSGVSDTQYF.

The rearrangement joins TRBV6-2 or TRBV6-3 to TRBJ1-5, with 7 nucleotides matching TRBD1. Germline V lookup: CDR1 MNHEY, CDR2 SVGEGT. The CDR3 runs 17 residues. The V and J ends lost 0 bases and 4 bases, in that order; junction bases with no gene match: 9. Here the CDR3 DNA reads TGTGCCAGCAGTTACTCGGGGGGAGTCAGGGGGAATCAGCCCCAGCATTTT. Translation: CASSYSGGVRGNQPQHF.

Only one count was recorded for this clone. V is TRBV3-1 (or the pseudogene TRBV3-2) and J is TRBJ2-1, with TRBD1 matching over 7 bases. The V gene end was trimmed by 4 bases and the J gene end by 7 bases; junction bases not matched to a gene: 4. Germline loops: CDR1 LGHDT, CDR2 YNNKEL (reference sequence). CDR3 length equals 13 residues. CDR3 DNA sequence: TGTGCCAGCAGCCGACAGGGCACGAATGAGCAGTTCTTC. It codes for CASSRQGTNEQFF.